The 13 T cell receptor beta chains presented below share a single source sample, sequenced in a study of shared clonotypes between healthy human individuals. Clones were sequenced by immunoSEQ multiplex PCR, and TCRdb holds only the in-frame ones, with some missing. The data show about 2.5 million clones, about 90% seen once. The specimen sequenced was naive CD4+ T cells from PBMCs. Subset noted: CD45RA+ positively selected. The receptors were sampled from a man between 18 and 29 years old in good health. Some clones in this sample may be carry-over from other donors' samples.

CDR3 DNA: TGTGCCAGTAGTGTCGCCCCCGGGACAGGCTCCTACGAGCAGTACTTC. It encodes CASSVAPGTGSYEQYF. The rearrangement links TRBV19 to TRBJ2-7; 8 bases fit TRBD1. This CDR3 has 16 residues. Germline lookup yields CDR1 LNHDA and CDR2 SQIVND (reference sequence). Unmatched junction bases numbered 9, after V lost 5 bases and J lost 0 bases.

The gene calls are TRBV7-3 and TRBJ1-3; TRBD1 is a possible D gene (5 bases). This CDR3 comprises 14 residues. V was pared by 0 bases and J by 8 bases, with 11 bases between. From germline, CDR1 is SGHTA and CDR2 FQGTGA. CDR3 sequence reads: CASSLTTGGDTIYF. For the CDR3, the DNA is TGTGCCAGCAGCTTAACGACGGGAGGGGACACCATATATTTT.

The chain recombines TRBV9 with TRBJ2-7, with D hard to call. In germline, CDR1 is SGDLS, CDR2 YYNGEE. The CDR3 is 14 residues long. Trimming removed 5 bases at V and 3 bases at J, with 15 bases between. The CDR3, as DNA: TGTGCCAGCAGTTATGGGTCCCCGAGCTACGAGCAGTACTTC. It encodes CASSYGSPSYEQYF.

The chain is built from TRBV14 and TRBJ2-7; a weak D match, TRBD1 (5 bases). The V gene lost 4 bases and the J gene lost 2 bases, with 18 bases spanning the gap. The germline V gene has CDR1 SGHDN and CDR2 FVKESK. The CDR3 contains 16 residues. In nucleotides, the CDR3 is TGTGCCAGCAGCCCCGCGACAGCCTGGACAACCTACGAGCAGTACTTC. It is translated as CASSPATAWTTYEQYF.

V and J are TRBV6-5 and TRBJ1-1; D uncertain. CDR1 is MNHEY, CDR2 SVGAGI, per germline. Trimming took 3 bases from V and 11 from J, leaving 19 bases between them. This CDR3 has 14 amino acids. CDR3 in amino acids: CASSYSRTTLGAFF. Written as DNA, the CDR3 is TGTGCCAGCAGTTATTCAAGGACGACTCTAGGGGCTTTCTTT.

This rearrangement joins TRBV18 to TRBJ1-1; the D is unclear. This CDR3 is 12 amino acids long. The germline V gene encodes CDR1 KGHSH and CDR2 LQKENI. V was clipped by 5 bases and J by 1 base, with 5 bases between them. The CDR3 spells CASSGENTEAFF. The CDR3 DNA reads TGTGCCAGCTCAGGGGAGAACACTGAAGCTTTCTTT.

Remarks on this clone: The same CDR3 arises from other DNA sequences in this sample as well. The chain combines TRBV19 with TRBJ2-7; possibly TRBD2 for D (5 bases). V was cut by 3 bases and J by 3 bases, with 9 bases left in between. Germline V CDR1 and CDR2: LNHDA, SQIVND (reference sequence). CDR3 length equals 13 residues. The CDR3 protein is CASSMRGLYEQYF. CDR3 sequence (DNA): TGTGCCAGTAGTATGAGAGGGCTCTACGAGCAGTACTTC. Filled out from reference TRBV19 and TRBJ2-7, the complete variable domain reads DGGITQSPKYLFRKEGQNVTLSCEQNLNHDAMYWYRQDPGQGLRLIYYSQIVNDFQKGDIAEGYSVSREKKESFPLTVTSAQKNPTAFYLCASSMRGLYEQYFGPGTRLTVT.

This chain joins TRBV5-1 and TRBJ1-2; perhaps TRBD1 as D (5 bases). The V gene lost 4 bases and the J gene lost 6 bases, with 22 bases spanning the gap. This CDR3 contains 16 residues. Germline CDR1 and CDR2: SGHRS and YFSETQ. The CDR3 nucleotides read TGCGCCAGCAGCGTAAACGCTGACAGAGGGTCCAATGGCTACACCTTC. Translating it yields CASSVNADRGSNGYTF. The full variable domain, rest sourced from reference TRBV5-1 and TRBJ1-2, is KAGVTQTPRYLIKTRGQQVTLSCSPISGHRSVSWYQQTPGQGLQFLFEYFSETQRNKGNFPGRFSGRQFSNSRSEMNVSTLELGDSALYLCASSVNADRGSNGYTFGSGTRLTVV.

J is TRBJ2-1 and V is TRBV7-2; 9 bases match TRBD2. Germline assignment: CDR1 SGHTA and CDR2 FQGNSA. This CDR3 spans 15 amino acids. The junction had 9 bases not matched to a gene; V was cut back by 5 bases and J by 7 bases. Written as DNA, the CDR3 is TGTGCCAGCAGCCAACAGCTAGCGGGAAGGAATGAGCAGTTCTTC. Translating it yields CASSQQLAGRNEQFF. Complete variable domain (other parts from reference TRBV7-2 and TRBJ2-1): GAGVSQSPSNKVTEKGKDVELRCDPISGHTALYWYRQSLGQGLEFLIYFQGNSAPDKSGLPSDRFSAERTGGSVSTLTIQRTQQEDSAVYLCASSQQLAGRNEQFFGPGTRLTVL.

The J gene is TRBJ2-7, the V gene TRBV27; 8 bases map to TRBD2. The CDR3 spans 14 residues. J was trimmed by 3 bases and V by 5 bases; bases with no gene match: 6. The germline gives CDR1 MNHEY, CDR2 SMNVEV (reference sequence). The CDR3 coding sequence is TGTGCCAGCAGTGGGAGCGGGAGAGGCTACGAGCAGTACTTC. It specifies CASSGSGRGYEQYF.

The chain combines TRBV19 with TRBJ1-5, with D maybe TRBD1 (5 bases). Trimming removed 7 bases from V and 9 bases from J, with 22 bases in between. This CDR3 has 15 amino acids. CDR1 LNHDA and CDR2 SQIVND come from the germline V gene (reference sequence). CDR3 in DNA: TGTGCCAGTAATTCTCCAGGGACGACTTTGAGGCCCCAGCATTTT. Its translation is CASNSPGTTLRPQHF.

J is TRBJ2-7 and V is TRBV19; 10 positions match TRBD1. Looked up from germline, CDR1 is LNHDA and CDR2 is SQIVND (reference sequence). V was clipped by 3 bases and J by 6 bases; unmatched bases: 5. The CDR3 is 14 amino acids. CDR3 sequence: CASSIIGTGVEQYF. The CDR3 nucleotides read TGTGCCAGTAGTATCATTGGGACAGGGGTCGAGCAGTACTTC. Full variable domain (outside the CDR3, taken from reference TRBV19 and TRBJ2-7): DGGITQSPKYLFRKEGQNVTLSCEQNLNHDAMYWYRQDPGQGLRLIYYSQIVNDFQKGDIAEGYSVSREKKESFPLTVTSAQKNPTAFYLCASSIIGTGVEQYFGPGTRLTVT.

CDR3 coding DNA: TGTGCCAGCAGTACCCGTCCAGGGGCCTATGGCTACACCTTC. Amino acids: CASSTRPGAYGYTF. The J gene is TRBJ1-2, the V gene TRBV28; possible D gene TRBD1, 6 bases. V lost 5 bases to trimming and J lost 4 bases, with 14 bases between them. This CDR3 has 14 amino acids. Looked up from germline, CDR1 is MDHEN and CDR2 is SYDVKM.